This T cell receptor (beta chain) emerged from a study of beta chain features in type 1 diabetes. As every portion of the isolated RNA was reverse transcribed, the sequencing read expressed TCRB transcripts. Naive, central memory and regulatory T cell samples produced a mean of approximately 3.5 million reads. Sequenced by immunoSEQ multiplex PCR; TCRdb stores in-frame clones only, minus some. The sample records 200,000 to 250,000 clones, about 70% being singletons. Study outcomes and limitations: TCRB CDR3s were moderately but significantly shorter in Type 1 diabetes patients in all four CD4+ subsets.

This clone was counted a few times. Its matching antigen is unknown. Other DNA sequences in this specimen translate into the identical CDR3. Germline V lookup: CDR1 GTSNPN, CDR2 SVGIG (reference sequence). The CDR3 is 13 residues long. Trimming took 3 bases from V and 1 from J, leaving 9 bases between them. This receptor was identified in a young man in good health. V and J are TRBV30 and TRBJ1-1; possible D gene TRBD1, 5 bases. The sample taken for sequencing was naive CD4+ T cells from blood. CDR3 nucleotides: TGTGCCTGGAGCAGCCAGGGGAACACTGAAGCTTTCTTT. This translates into CAWSSQGNTEAFF.